This T cell receptor (beta chain) was observed in a study of cytomegalovirus exposure and HLA in healthy donors. Sequencing used immunoSEQ multiplex PCR; TCRdb keeps in-frame clones, though not all of them. The table lists about 240,000 clones, around 87% of them singletons, with 1% to 1.5% in the top ten. Germline lookup yields CDR1 MNHEY and CDR2 SVGAGI. This CDR3 has 13 residues. V lost 0 bases, J lost 9 bases, and 9 bases lay in between. Study-wide results and limits: It was found in a later analysis that first-cohort TCR clusters tended to co-occur in the 95 to 150 validation repertoires. While the bulk of TCR sequences proved rare, some public TCRs turned up in many donors.

The donors formed part of the approximately 130-subject validation cohort, distinct from the approximately 670-subject first cohort. In regard to this clone: The target antigen is unknown.

This chain connects TRBV6-5 to TRBJ2-1; a weak D match, TRBD1 (5 bases). Sequencing used PBMCs. The TCR comes from a woman under 40 in good health and CMV-seropositive. The CDR3, as DNA: TGTGCCAGCAGTTACTCGGGGCGCCCTGAGCAGTTCTTC. Its protein is CASSYSGRPEQFF.